The rows below give T cell receptor beta chains drawn from one sample of a study of shared clonotypes between healthy human individuals. Repertoires were generated with immunoSEQ multiplex PCR, while TCRdb's copy carries only in-frame clones and drops some. The table includes some 1.1 million clones, 70% to 80% detected once. The material sequenced was memory CD4+ T cells from PBMCs. The receptors come from a man aged 18 to 30 in good health. Some clones in this sample may be carry-over from other donors' samples. Each CDR3 is given with its conserved first and last residue. The D gene is left open where the match is weak. Only part of the rows carry a size: once, few, many, or a class if the clone is expanded.

j_call d_call v_call clone_size cdr3_nt cdr3_aa
TRBJ2-1 TRBD2 TRBV20-1 . TGCAGTGCTGCCCGGACTAGTTGGTTCTTC CSAARTSWFF
TRBJ1-4 . TRBV2 . TGTGCCAGCATTGCGGAGACCAATGAAAAACTGTTTTTT CASIAETNEKLFF
TRBJ2-2 TRBD2 TRBV5-1 . TGCGCCAGCAGCTCCCCTAGCGGGAAGAACACCGGGGAGCTGTTTTTT CASSSPSGKNTGELFF
TRBJ1-1 . TRBV7-8 . TGTGCCAGCAGCTTAGGAACCTTGCCGATCTTT CASSLGTLPIF
TRBJ2-7 . TRBV6-6 . TGTGCCAGCAGTTACTCCGCCGGGAGTTTTTACGAGCAGTACTTC CASSYSAGSFYEQYF
TRBJ1-5 . TRBV7-2 . TGTGCCAGCAGCTTGGCAGGGCACAATCAGCCCCAGCATTTT CASSLAGHNQPQHF
TRBJ2-5 TRBD2 TRBV7-3 many TGTGCCAGCAGCTTGGGACTAGCGGAGCAAGAGACCCAGTACTTC CASSLGLAEQETQYF
TRBJ1-3 TRBD1 TRBV18 . TGTGCCAGCTCACCCTGGGGACAGCCCGGAAACACCATATATTTT CASSPWGQPGNTIYF
TRBJ1-2 . TRBV19 few TGTGCCAGTAGTTTCGGGACGGCCTCACCTTTCTATGGCTACACCTTC CASSFGTASPFYGYTF
TRBJ2-1 . TRBV18 . TGTGCCAGCTCACCCCCCTCCTACAATGAGCAGTTCTTC CASSPPSYNEQFF
TRBJ2-1 TRBD2 TRBV9 . TGTGCCAGCAGCCTCCACCGGGGGGAGGGCCTCGAGCAGTTCTTC CASSLHRGEGLEQFF
TRBJ2-7 TRBD1 TRBV6-5 . TGTGCCAGCAGGATGCCGGGACAGGGGGCCTACGAGCAGTACTTC CASRMPGQGAYEQYF
TRBJ2-7 TRBD2 TRBV5-4 once TGTGCCAGCAGCCGTAGCGGGAGTTCCTACGAGCAGTACTTC CASSRSGSSYEQYF
TRBJ1-2 . TRBV2 . TGTGCCAGCAGCACCGGGACGGACTATGGCTACACCTTC CASSTGTDYGYTF
TRBJ2-2 TRBD2 TRBV28 . TGTGCCAGCAGTTTGGGGGGGAGCGCCACCGGGGAGCTGTTTTTT CASSLGGSATGELFF
TRBJ2-7 . TRBV2 few TGTGCCAGCGGACCGGGGACTGGGGCCGCCTACGAGCAGTACTTC CASGPGTGAAYEQYF
TRBJ2-7 . TRBV12-2 . TGTGCAAGTCGGCTAAACGTCCCTTCCGAGCAGTACTTC CASRLNVPSEQYF
TRBJ1-2 . TRBV20-1 few TGCAGTGCTAGTCCTGGAGGCTACACCTTC CSASPGGYTF
TRBJ1-2 . TRBV30 . TGTGCCGGACAGCCCCATCCTAACTATGGCTACACCTTC CAGQPHPNYGYTF
TRBJ2-7 TRBD2 TRBV7-9 . TGTGCCAGCAGCCCAGGGACTAGCGGAGACGAGCAGTACTTC CASSPGTSGDEQYF
TRBJ1-2 TRBD1 TRBV2 . TGTGCCAGCAGCCAGGGGGCGAGCTATGGCTACACCTTC CASSQGASYGYTF
TRBJ2-7 TRBD1 TRBV2 . TGTGCCAGCGTGGACAGGGGGGACGAGCAGTACTTC CASVDRGDEQYF
TRBJ2-1 TRBD2 TRBV7-3 . TGTGCCAGCAGCTTAGTACCCCCCGGGACTAGCGGGAGGGCTAGCTCCTACAATGAGCAGTTCTTC CASSLVPPGTSGRASSYNEQFF
TRBJ2-7 TRBD1 TRBV2 few TGTGCCAGCAGTCCGGGACAGGGAGGGTACTTC CASSPGQGGYF
TRBJ1-1 . TRBV6-5 . TGTGCCAGCAATTCCCGTCGGGGGGGGAGGACTGAAGCTTTCTTT CASNSRRGGRTEAFF
TRBJ1-2 . TRBV20-1 . TGCAGTGCCGCGGACAACTATGGCTACACCTTC CSAADNYGYTF
TRBJ1-2 . TRBV30 once TGTGCCTGGAGTATCAGGCCTTCCTTCTATGGCTACACCTTC CAWSIRPSFYGYTF
TRBJ2-4 TRBD2 TRBV6-6 . TGTGCCAGCAGTCCGACTAGCGGAAACATTCAGTACTTC CASSPTSGNIQYF
TRBJ2-1 . TRBV11-3 . TGTGCCAGCAGCTTAGACGACAGAACTGAGCAGTTCTTC CASSLDDRTEQFF
TRBJ1-1 . TRBV5-1 . TGCGCCAGCAGCCCGGTAGCTCCGAACACTGAAGCTTTCTTT CASSPVAPNTEAFF
TRBJ1-3 . TRBV6-6 . TGTGCCAGCAGCGCCCCGGGGGTAGACGGAAACACCATATATTTT CASSAPGVDGNTIYF
TRBJ1-2 . TRBV30 . TGTGCCTGGAGTGTTCGGGCCAACTATGGCTACACCTTC CAWSVRANYGYTF
TRBJ2-7 . TRBV7-2 . TGTGCCAGCAGCCGACCGGGACGGAGAGCCGAGCAGTACTTC CASSRPGRRAEQYF
TRBJ2-7 TRBD1 TRBV10-3 . TGTGCCATCAGTGAGCGACAGGGGGAATACGAGCAGTACTTC CAISERQGEYEQYF
TRBJ1-5 TRBD1 TRBV7-8 . TGTGCCAGCAGCTTAAGGGACAGAGATAGCAATCAGCCCCAGCATTTT CASSLRDRDSNQPQHF
TRBJ1-1 . TRBV4-1 many TGCGCCAGCAGCACTCCCACCCTTAGGGCTAACACTGAAGCTTTCTTT CASSTPTLRANTEAFF
TRBJ2-7 TRBD1 TRBV5-4 once TGTGCCAGCAGCTCAAGAGGACAGGGAATCGACGAGCAGTACTTC CASSSRGQGIDEQYF
TRBJ2-2 . TRBV7-9 . TGTGCCAGCAGCTTTGAAGGGGTTAAAGCCGGGGAGCTGTTTTTT CASSFEGVKAGELFF
TRBJ2-7 . TRBV30 . TGTGCCTGGAGTCCCCCCAACAGAGGGTCCGAGCAGTACTTC CAWSPPNRGSEQYF
TRBJ1-1 . TRBV2 . TGTGCCAGCATCGCCCTTTCCGGAGGAGCTTTCTTT CASIALSGGAFF
TRBJ1-1 TRBD1 TRBV28 . TGTGCCAGCAGTACTACCGGGACAGGGCTCACTGAAGCTTTCTTT CASSTTGTGLTEAFF
TRBJ2-5 . TRBV7-2 . TGTGCCAGCAGTAGGGTAGCGGCACCTCAAGAGACCCAGTACTTC CASSRVAAPQETQYF
TRBJ2-3 TRBD2 TRBV30 . TGTGCCTGGACCAGTGGGTTTACTAGCGGCACAGATACGCAGTATTTT CAWTSGFTSGTDTQYF
TRBJ2-7 . TRBV4-1 . TGCGCCAGCAGCCGGACTTCGGCCGCATCCTACGAGCAGTACTTC CASSRTSAASYEQYF
TRBJ1-3 . TRBV28 . TGTGCCAGCAGTCCGGGCACCTATAACACCATATATTTT CASSPGTYNTIYF
TRBJ1-5 . TRBV30 . TGTGCCTGGACTCCCAGGGCTAGCAATCAGCCCCAGCATTTT CAWTPRASNQPQHF
TRBJ2-7 . TRBV7-9 few TGTGCCAGCAGCCCCCAAGTAGCCGGGACCACCTACGAGCAGTACTTC CASSPQVAGTTYEQYF
TRBJ2-6 . TRBV4-1 . TGCGCCAGCAGCCCCGGCTCAAGCTCTGGGGCCAACGTCCTGACTTTC CASSPGSSSGANVLTF
TRBJ2-5 . TRBV28 few TGTGCCAGCAGACCCGGGACGCTTCAAGAGACCCAGTACTTC CASRPGTLQETQYF
TRBJ1-1 . TRBV6-5 . TGTGCCAGCAGGCCCCCCGGGGTCGCTGAAGCTTTCTTT CASRPPGVAEAFF
TRBJ2-3 TRBD1 TRBV19 . TGTGCCAGTAAGGCCAGGGGGCGAGAGTATGCAGATACGCAGTATTTT CASKARGREYADTQYF
TRBJ2-1 TRBD2 TRBV5-1 once TGCGCCAGCAGCCCGGGACTAGCGGGTATAAATGAGCAGTTCTTC CASSPGLAGINEQFF
TRBJ2-7 TRBD1 TRBV9 . TGTGCCAGCAGCGGACGGACAGGGTTCCACGAGCAGTACTTC CASSGRTGFHEQYF
TRBJ2-5 TRBD1 TRBV6-6 . TGTGCCAGCAGCCCGACAGGGGACGTTTACCAAGAGACCCAGTACTTC CASSPTGDVYQETQYF